This T cell receptor (beta chain) was sequenced in a study of OX40 agonist ivuxolimab in advanced cancers. About the study as a whole: The costimulatory receptor OX40 (CD134) was targeted by ivuxolimab, a fully human IgG2 agonistic monoclonal antibody. Intravenous ivuxolimab was administered to patients every 2 weeks at six dose levels: 0.01, 0.1, 0.3, 1.5, 3 and 10 mg/kg. Of the roughly 52 dose-escalation patients, hepatocellular carcinoma was present in some 19, melanoma in around 15, renal cell carcinoma in 9 and head and neck cancer in 9. A male proportion of nearly 85% and a mean age of approximately 61 years, ranging from 23 to 79, were recorded for the dose-escalation cohort. Patients were allowed to have had prior anti-PD-1, anti-PD-L1 or anti-CTLA-4 therapy, and 40% to 45% of the dose-escalation patients had previously received checkpoint inhibitors. Partial responses occurred in three dose-escalation patients, of whom one had hepatocellular carcinoma and two had cutaneous melanoma. The point of sequencing TCRbeta in the periphery was to test whether ivuxolimab changed TCR sequence diversity and drove clonal T-cell expansion. The paper covers the monotherapy dose-escalation part of the phase I ivuxolimab trial, which included N of about 50 patients. Paper-wide results and their limitations: After ivuxolimab, more expanded clones were found on average in CD8+ T cells than in CD4+ T cells. Low levels of normalized T-cell clonal expansion were also shown by some nonresponding patients. Which antigens the clonally expanded peripheral T cells were specific for was not determined. In partial responders in the 0.1-3.0 mg/kg groups, normalized peripheral clonal expansion was found to be among the lowest, especially among CD8+ T cells. At doses from 0.1 to 3.0 mg/kg, clonal expansion was seen in both CD4+ and CD8+ blood T cells between baseline and week 6.

As to this clone: Its recognized antigen is unknown. Base qualities are missing; no much larger clone stands one base away.

Patients with autoimmune disease history or receiving systemic immunosuppression were excluded from the trial. Peripheral blood for TCR sequencing was drawn from every dose cohort at baseline, at cycle 4 day 1 and at cycle 7 day 1. The samples were drawn from a first-in-human, open-label, multicenter phase I dose-escalation trial of ivuxolimab. The trial enrolled adults with locally advanced or metastatic head and neck squamous cell, hepatocellular, melanoma or renal cell carcinoma. Before TCR sequencing, CD4+ T cells and CD8+ T cells were sorted from peripheral blood as separate populations. From cysteine to phenylalanine, the CDR3 is 14 amino acids long. Here the CDR3 DNA is all that survives: 42 bases in frame from base 1. From the germline V gene, CDR1 is ENHRY and CDR2 is SYGVKD. At the junction V is shortened by 2 bases and J by 3 bases, with 10 bases in between. Genomic DNA was extracted from sorted cells for sequencing of the TCRbeta CDR3 region. TCRbeta CDR3 regions were sequenced using the immunoSEQ Assay. TCRdb's version of the immuneACCESS table is confined to in-frame rearrangements and falls short of the full clone set. An unresolved V gene accounts for under half of the shortfall where checked; the remainder is of unknown origin. The sample has about 33,000 clones on record, about 80% of them singletons. The top ten hold 9% to 15% of the sample.

The chain joins TRBV10-3 to TRBJ1-1, with the D gene not clear enough to name. Here the sequenced sample was CD4+ or CD8+ T cells sorted from blood, taken in a trial of the OX40 agonist ivuxolimab. The origin of this receptor is an adult with an advanced solid tumor such as melanoma, head and neck, liver or kidney cancer. The bases are TGTGCCATCAGTGAGCGAGGTAGGGACACTGAAGCTTTCTTT. Its protein product is CAISERGRDTEAFF.